The 30 T cell receptor beta chains below were found in one sample sequenced in a study of post-analysis software for immune sequencing data (dated by TCRdb to the mid-2010s). Antigens of these TCRs are unknown. The paper as a whole reports these results and caveats: A few TRBV segments, including TRBV5-6, TRBV5-1 and TRBV20-1, were significantly more frequent in patients than controls.

Receptor libraries were prepared by PCR. Instrument used: Illumina HiSeq 2500. Unique molecular identifiers were incorporated into TCR beta cDNA libraries to reduce PCR and sequencing biases. TCRdb's own reprocessing of the public reads used fastp at Q25 and MiXCR and kept productive beta chains. When rows share a CDR3 protein, they turn into one entry using the most common DNA and genes. The sample table holds some 690,000 distinct CDR3 sequences, of which approximately 59% were seen once. The ten largest clones capture about 11% of the sample. Sequencing used blood. The receptors were sampled from a girl aged 2-15 years with multiple sclerosis.

CDR3: CASSEAGDERYTF. For the CDR3, the DNA is TGTGCCAGCAGTGAAGCTGGGGACGAGCGCTACACCTTC. This rearrangement joins TRBV2 to TRBJ1-2; TRBD1 might be the D (5 bases). Germline V lookup: CDR1 SNHLY, CDR2 FYNNEI. CDR3 length: 13 residues. Trimming left V 0 bases short and J 9 bases short, with 11 bases between.

The chain joins TRBV29-1 to TRBJ2-1; D possibly corresponds to TRBD1 (5 bases). The V gene's germline CDR1 is SQVTM and CDR2 ANQGSEA. This CDR3 contains 13 residues. Deletions cut 3 bases from V and 7 bases from J, with 13 bases between. The CDR3 DNA is TGCAGCGTTGAGAGATCAGGGTTAAATGAGCAGTTCTTC. Its protein product is CSVERSGLNEQFF.

This clonotype occurred a few times. The rearrangement joins TRBV27 to TRBJ2-5; possible D gene TRBD1, 6 bases. CDR1 and CDR2 from the germline V gene are MNHEY and SMNVEV (reference sequence). The CDR3 loop spans 15 amino acids. Trimming cost V 5 bases and J 5 bases, with 18 bases left between them. The CDR3 DNA reads as TGTGCCAGCAGTGAGAGACAGGCCGCAGTGGAGACCCAGTACTTC. Its protein product is CASSERQAAVETQYF.

This clonotype was picked up a small number of times. The chain carries TRBV5-5 and TRBJ1-2, with D perhaps TRBD1 (6 bases). This CDR3 comprises 13 residues. Germline V CDR1 and CDR2: SGHKS, YYEKEE (reference sequence). With 4 bases removed from V and 8 bases from J, the gap between germline ends came to 15 bases. As DNA, the CDR3 is TGTGCCAGCAGCCAGTCGGCCCAGGGGGGCTACACCTTC. Protein product: CASSQSAQGGYTF. The full variable domain, completed using reference TRBV5-5 and TRBJ1-2, is DAGVTQSPTHLIKTRGQQVTLRCSPISGHKSVSWYQQVLGQGPQFIFQYYEKEERGRGNFPDRFSARQFPNYSSELNVNALLLGDSALYLCASSQSAQGGYTFGSGTRLTVV.

The V gene is TRBV12-3 or TRBV12-4, the J gene TRBJ1-2; D unresolved. The CDR3 loop spans 13 amino acids. V was trimmed by 6 bases and J by 8 bases, leaving 16 bases between them. The CDR3 sequence is CASSSGVPRGYTF. CDR3 nucleotide sequence: TGTGCCAGCAGCTCCGGGGTCCCAAGAGGCTACACCTTC.

This sequence joins TRBV10-2 and TRBJ2-5; D tentatively reads TRBD1 or TRBD2 (5 bases each). Germline assignment: CDR1 WSHSY and CDR2 SAAADI. V gave up 2 bases and J gave up 5 bases, with 9 bases separating them. The CDR3 extends over 13 amino acids. The CDR3 sequence: CASSEGGWETQYF. The CDR3, as DNA: TGCGCCAGCAGTGAGGGGGGATGGGAGACCCAGTACTTC.

This chain connects TRBV27 to TRBJ2-3; 7 bases align to TRBD2. In germline, CDR1 is MNHEY, CDR2 SMNVEV (reference sequence). The ends lost 4 bases at V and 7 bases at J; junction bases unmatched: 5. The CDR3 has 13 amino acids. The CDR3 loop reads CASSSLAANTQYF. CDR3 in DNA: TGTGCCAGCAGTTCCCTAGCGGCAAATACGCAGTATTTT.

This clonotype appeared a few times. The genes are TRBV4-2 and TRBJ2-6, with D perhaps matching TRBD1 (6 bases). Germline CDR1 LGHNA, CDR2 YNFKEQ. Trimming pared 3 bases from V and 2 bases from J, leaving 17 bases between. There are 18 residues in the CDR3. CDR3 nucleotide sequence: TGTGCCAGCAGCCACGCAGGGGTAGGGGGACCTGGGGCCAACGTCCTGACTTTC. Translation: CASSHAGVGGPGANVLTF.

The chain combines TRBV19 with TRBJ2-1; D gene uncertain. V was shortened by 6 bases and J by 5 bases, with 17 bases between the two germline ends. The CDR3 is 15 residues long. Looked up from germline, CDR1 is LNHDA and CDR2 is SQIVND (reference sequence). The CDR3 reads CASSPRLRQNNEQFF. CDR3 nucleotides: TGTGCCAGTAGCCCCCGGCTCCGGCAGAACAATGAGCAGTTCTTC.

The chain carries TRBV9 and TRBJ2-1; either TRBD1 or TRBD2 may fit D (5 bases each). Germline CDR1 reads SGDLS; CDR2 reads YYNGEE. Deletions cut 0 bases from V and 4 bases from J, with 8 bases between. The CDR3 extends over 14 amino acids. Here the CDR3 DNA reads TGTGCCAGCAGCGTAGATGGGGGATACAATGAGCAGTTCTTC. It is translated as CASSVDGGYNEQFF.

The V and J genes are TRBV7-2 and TRBJ2-3; D might be TRBD2 (5 bases). Trimming took off 11 bases at V and 6 bases at J, with 12 bases between the two ends. This CDR3 region has 11 residues. CDR1 SGHTA and CDR2 FQGNSA come from the germline V gene. In nucleotides, the CDR3 is TGTGCCCCCTCCCGAGGGGATACGCAGTATTTT. Protein product: CAPSRGDTQYF.

The rearrangement uses TRBV10-3 and TRBJ1-2; D unresolved. This CDR3 has 14 amino acids. Trimming took 4 bases from V and 3 from J, leaving 12 bases between them. The germline V gene encodes CDR1 ENHRY and CDR2 SYGVKD. CDR3 region: CAISAFGLYYGYTF. CDR3 bases: TGTGCCATCAGTGCGTTCGGGCTTTACTATGGCTACACCTTC.

The CDR3, as DNA: TGTGCCAGCAGTTACTCGGACAGGCGTAGGAGCTCCTATAATTCACCCCTCCACTTT. As protein: CASSYSDRRRSSYNSPLHF. This rearrangement joins TRBV6-5 to TRBJ1-6, with 7 bases that match TRBD1. Trimming removed 0 bases from V and 0 bases from J; junction bases left unmatched: 8. The CDR3 is 19 residues long. The germline CDR1 and CDR2 sequences are MNHEY and SVGAGI.

This clonotype has more than one count but fewer than ten. The chain couples TRBV7-2 to TRBJ2-5; 8 nucleotides match TRBD2. Germline V gene data show CDR1 as SGHTA and CDR2 as FQGNSA. The CDR3 has 14 residues. The ends lost 5 bases at V and 3 bases at J; junction bases unmatched: 5. The DNA for the CDR3 is TGTGCCAGCAGCCTTAGCGGGGCAAAAGAGACCCAGTACTTC. Amino acid sequence: CASSLSGAKETQYF.

The chain is built from TRBV6-5 and TRBJ1-1; perhaps TRBD1 as D (6 bases). Germline-derived CDR1 and CDR2 are MNHEY and SVGAGI. Trimming left V 2 bases short and J 1 base short, with 17 bases between. The CDR3 has 17 residues. CDR3 in DNA: TGTGCCAGCAGTTACCGAGGTCTGACAGGAGCGAACACTGAAGCTTTCTTT. Residues: CASSYRGLTGANTEAFF.

This clonotype was picked up a small number of times. The CDR3 protein is CASSPLDQGLAYNSPLHF. In DNA form, the CDR3 reads TGTGCCAGCTCACCCCTTGATCAGGGGCTCGCCTATAATTCACCCCTCCACTTT. The rearrangement links TRBV18 to TRBJ1-6; a weak D match, TRBD1 (6 bases). Trimming took off 3 bases at V and 2 bases at J, with 17 bases between the two ends. Germline values: CDR1 KGHSH, CDR2 LQKENI. This CDR3 has 18 residues.

V and J are TRBV7-8 and TRBJ2-1; 8 bases match TRBD2. Trimming at V came to 1 base and at J to 7 bases, leaving 12 bases not matched to a gene. Germline values: CDR1 SGHVS, CDR2 FQNEAQ. The CDR3 loop spans 17 amino acids. CDR3 in amino acids: CASSLVSAGGRENEQFF. The DNA of the CDR3 is TGTGCCAGCAGCTTAGTTTCGGCGGGAGGCCGGGAGAATGAGCAGTTCTTC.

The chain couples TRBV6-5 to TRBJ2-7; the D is unclear. The CDR3 spans 13 residues. V gave up 5 bases and J gave up 6 bases, with 14 bases separating them. CDR1 and CDR2 from the germline V gene are MNHEY and SVGAGI. CDR3 sequence (DNA): TGTGCCAGCAGTCCCGGACCGTCGACCGAGCAGTACTTC. Translation: CASSPGPSTEQYF.

The chain uses TRBV7-2 and TRBJ2-3, with D possibly TRBD1 on 6 matching bases. CDR3 length: 18 residues. V shed 3 bases and J shed 0 bases, with 19 bases lying between them. Germline-derived CDR1 and CDR2 are SGHTA and FQGNSA. The CDR3 loop reads CASSLARGLPPSTDTQYF. CDR3 sequence (DNA): TGTGCCAGCAGCTTGGCCAGGGGCCTTCCCCCTAGCACAGATACGCAGTATTTT.

This chain links TRBV12-3 or TRBV12-4 with TRBJ2-3; 14 nucleotides match TRBD2. CDR3 length equals 16 residues. Unmatched junction bases numbered 10, after V lost 6 bases and J lost 8 bases. The CDR3 is CASSTGLAGVYGTQYF. For the CDR3, the DNA is TGTGCCAGCAGCACGGGACTAGCGGGAGTTTATGGTACGCAGTATTTT.

The chain carries TRBV27 and TRBJ2-3; D is ambiguous. V lost 3 bases, J lost 2 bases, and 6 bases lay in between. Germline V gene lookup returns CDR1 MNHEY and CDR2 SMNVEV (reference sequence). This CDR3 region has 13 residues. The CDR3 DNA reads TGTGCCAGCAGTTTCGAGGACACAGATACGCAGTATTTT. Encoded protein: CASSFEDTDTQYF.

This clonotype was seen a handful of times. The chain joins TRBV11-2 to TRBJ2-6; no clear D. The CDR3 is made up of 15 amino acids. In germline, CDR1 is SGHAT, CDR2 FQNNGV. V was cut by 4 bases and J by 0 bases, with 7 bases left in between. The CDR3 DNA reads TGTGCCAGCAGCTCTACAGTCTCTGGGGCCAACGTCCTGACTTTC. This sequence encodes CASSSTVSGANVLTF.

A few counts support this clonotype. This chain connects TRBV9 to TRBJ2-5, with TRBD2 identical over 9 bases. V shed 4 bases, J shed 4 bases, and the junction held 5 bases outside the gene matches. Germline CDR1 and CDR2: SGDLS and YYNGEE. CDR3 length: 14 residues. This CDR3 reads CASSPAGGTETQYF. The CDR3 region has the DNA TGTGCCAGCAGCCCTGCGGGGGGGACAGAGACCCAGTACTTC.

The CDR3 DNA reads as TGTGCCATCAGCTCACCGCCGGGACTATTCTTGTCAAATGAGCAGTTCTTC. Its translation is CAISSPPGLFLSNEQFF. The V call is TRBV10-3, the J call TRBJ2-1, with TRBD2 matching 7 bases. CDR3 length: 17 amino acids. Germline lookup yields CDR1 ENHRY and CDR2 SYGVKD. V lost 6 bases and J lost 7; bases outside the gene matches: 18.

This chain links TRBV9 with TRBJ2-7; D is possibly TRBD2 (6 bases). The V and J ends lost 0 bases and 6 bases respectively, with 10 bases between them. The CDR3 is made up of 13 amino acids. Germline values: CDR1 SGDLS, CDR2 YYNGEE. Here the CDR3 reads CASSVAGEGEQYF. CDR3 nucleotides: TGTGCCAGCAGCGTAGCGGGAGAGGGCGAGCAGTACTTC.

The V gene is TRBV2, the J gene TRBJ2-1; TRBD2 matches 9 bases. Germline assignment: CDR1 SNHLY and CDR2 FYNNEI. V lost 3 bases and J lost 0; bases outside the gene matches: 18. The CDR3 totals 21 residues. The CDR3 spells CASSDAGGGTQREDSYNEQFF. The DNA for the CDR3 is TGTGCCAGCAGTGATGCGGGGGGGGGTACTCAGCGGGAGGACTCCTACAATGAGCAGTTCTTC.

The chain is built from TRBV12-3 or TRBV12-4 and TRBJ2-7; no reliable D call. V lost 0 bases to trimming and J lost 11 bases, with 8 bases between them. The CDR3 spans 11 residues. The CDR3 bases are TGTGCCAGCAGTTTAGCAGACTTGGAGTACTTC. Translated, it gives CASSLADLEYF.

V is TRBV7-3 and J is TRBJ2-7; 16 positions agree with TRBD2. Germline V gene lookup returns CDR1 SGHTA and CDR2 FQGTGA. This CDR3 has 18 amino acids. J was trimmed by 2 bases and V by 5 bases; bases with no gene match: 9. The chain's CDR3 is CASSPEGLAGGSPYEQYF. Written as DNA, the CDR3 is TGTGCCAGCAGCCCCGAGGGACTAGCGGGAGGGTCCCCCTACGAGCAGTACTTC.

The chain joins TRBV2 to TRBJ2-1; perhaps D is TRBD1 or TRBD2 (5 bases each). The J call may be in error: the DNA end matches TRBJ2-7 better. Germline V gene sequence: CDR1 SNHLY, CDR2 FYNNEI. CDR3 length: 16 amino acids. The CDR3 DNA sequence: TGTGCCAGCAGTGGGGTGGGGGACGGAGCCTACAATGAGCAGTACTTC. Protein product: CASSGVGDGAYNEQYF.

The chain employs TRBV20-1 and TRBJ2-5; D possibly uses TRBD1 or TRBD2 (6 bases each). CDR3 length: 13 residues. Germline lookup yields CDR1 DFQATT and CDR2 SNEGSKA (reference sequence). Trimming cost V 1 base and J 9 bases, with 15 bases left between them. DNA for the CDR3: TGCAGTGCTAGAGTTCGGGGGCGCGGGGCCCAGTACTTC. Protein: CSARVRGRGAQYF.